This entry features one TCR beta chain sequence. Repertoires were generated with immunoSEQ multiplex PCR, while TCRdb's copy carries only in-frame clones and drops some. The table records about 2 million clones, roughly 96% of them present only once. These data are taken from a study of shared clonotypes between healthy human individuals. J was trimmed by 10 bases and V by 1 base; bases with no gene match: 19. The germline V gene has CDR1 SGHTA and CDR2 FQGNSA. This CDR3 is 18 amino acids long. The chain carries TRBV7-2 and TRBJ1-1; 9 nucleotides align to TRBD1. This clonotype originated in a man between 18 and 35 years old in good health. Sequences were obtained from naive CD4+ T cells sorted from blood. The subset: CD45RA+ positively selected. CDR3 sequence reads: CASSLDGTGGVSNGRAFF. The DNA of the CDR3 is TGTGCCAGCAGCTTAGACGGCACAGGGGGCGTCTCGAATGGTAGAGCTTTCTTT.